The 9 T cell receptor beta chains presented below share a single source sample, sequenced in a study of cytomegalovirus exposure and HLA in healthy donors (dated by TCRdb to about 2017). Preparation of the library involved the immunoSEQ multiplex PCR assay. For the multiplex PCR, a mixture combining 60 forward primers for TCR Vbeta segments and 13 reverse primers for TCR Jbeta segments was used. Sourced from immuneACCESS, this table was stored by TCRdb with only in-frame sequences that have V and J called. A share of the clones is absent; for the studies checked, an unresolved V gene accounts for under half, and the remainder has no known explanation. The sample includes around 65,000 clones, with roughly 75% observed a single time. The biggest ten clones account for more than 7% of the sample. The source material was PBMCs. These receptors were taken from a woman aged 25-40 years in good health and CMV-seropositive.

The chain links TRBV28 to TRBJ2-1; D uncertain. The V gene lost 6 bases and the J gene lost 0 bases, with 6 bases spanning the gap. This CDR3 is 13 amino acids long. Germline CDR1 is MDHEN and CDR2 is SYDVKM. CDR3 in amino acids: CASRPSSYNEQFF. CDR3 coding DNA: TGTGCCAGCAGACCGAGCTCCTACAATGAGCAGTTCTTC.

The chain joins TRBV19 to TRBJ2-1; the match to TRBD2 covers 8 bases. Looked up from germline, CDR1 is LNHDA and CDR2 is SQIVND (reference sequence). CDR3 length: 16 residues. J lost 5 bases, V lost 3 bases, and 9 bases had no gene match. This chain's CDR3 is CASSMARRGRHNEQFF. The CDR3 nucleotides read TGTGCCAGTAGTATGGCCCGTCGCGGGAGGCACAATGAGCAGTTCTTC.

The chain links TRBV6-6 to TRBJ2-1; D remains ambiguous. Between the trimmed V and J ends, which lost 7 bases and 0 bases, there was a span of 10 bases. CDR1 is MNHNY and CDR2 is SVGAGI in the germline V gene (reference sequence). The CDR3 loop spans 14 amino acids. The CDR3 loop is CASTKGGSYNEQFF. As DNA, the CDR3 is TGTGCCAGCACCAAAGGCGGCTCCTACAATGAGCAGTTCTTC.

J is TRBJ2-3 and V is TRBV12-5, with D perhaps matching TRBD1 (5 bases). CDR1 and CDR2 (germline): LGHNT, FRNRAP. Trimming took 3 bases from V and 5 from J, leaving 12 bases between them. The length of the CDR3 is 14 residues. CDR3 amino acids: CASGFSGLGDTQYF. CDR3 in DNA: TGTGCTAGTGGTTTCTCAGGGTTGGGAGATACGCAGTATTTT.

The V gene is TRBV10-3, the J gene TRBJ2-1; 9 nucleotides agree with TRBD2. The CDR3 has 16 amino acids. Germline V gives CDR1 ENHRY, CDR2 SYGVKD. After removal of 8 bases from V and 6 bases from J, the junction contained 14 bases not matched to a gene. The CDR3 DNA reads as TGTGCCATCGAAGCGGCCGGGACTAGCTTACCCAATGAGCAGTTCTTC. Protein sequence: CAIEAAGTSLPNEQFF.

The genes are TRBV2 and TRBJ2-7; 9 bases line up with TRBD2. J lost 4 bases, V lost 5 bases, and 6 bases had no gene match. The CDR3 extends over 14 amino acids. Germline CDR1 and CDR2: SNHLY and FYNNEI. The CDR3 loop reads CASSLAGIGYEQYF. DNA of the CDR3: TGTGCCAGCAGTCTAGCGGGAATCGGATACGAGCAGTACTTC.

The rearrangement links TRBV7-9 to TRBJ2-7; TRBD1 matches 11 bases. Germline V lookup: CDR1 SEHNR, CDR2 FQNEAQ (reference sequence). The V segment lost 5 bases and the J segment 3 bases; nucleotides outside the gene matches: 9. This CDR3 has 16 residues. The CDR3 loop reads CASSHPGDRGSYEQYF. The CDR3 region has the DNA TGTGCCAGCAGCCACCCCGGGGACAGGGGGAGCTACGAGCAGTACTTC.

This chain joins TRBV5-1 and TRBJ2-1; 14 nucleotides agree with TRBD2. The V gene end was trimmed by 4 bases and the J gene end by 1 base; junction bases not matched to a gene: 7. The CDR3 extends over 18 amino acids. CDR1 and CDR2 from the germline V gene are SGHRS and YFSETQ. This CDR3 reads CASSPGLAGVGSYNEQFF. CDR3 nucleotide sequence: TGCGCCAGCAGCCCGGGACTAGCGGGAGTAGGGTCCTACAATGAGCAGTTCTTC. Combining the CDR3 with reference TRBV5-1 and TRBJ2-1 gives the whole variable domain KAGVTQTPRYLIKTRGQQVTLSCSPISGHRSVSWYQQTPGQGLQFLFEYFSETQRNKGNFPGRFSGRQFSNSRSEMNVSTLELGDSALYLCASSPGLAGVGSYNEQFFGPGTRLTVL.

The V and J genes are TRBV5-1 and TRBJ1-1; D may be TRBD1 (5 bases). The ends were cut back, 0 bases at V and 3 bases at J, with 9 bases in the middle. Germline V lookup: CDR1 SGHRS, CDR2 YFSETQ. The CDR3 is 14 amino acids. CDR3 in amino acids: CASSLASGHTEAFF. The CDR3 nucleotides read TGCGCCAGCAGCTTGGCCTCAGGGCACACTGAAGCTTTCTTT.